The next 3 T cell receptor beta chains were all read from a single sample in a study of early T cells in non-severe SARS-CoV-2 infection. Each CDR3 protein gets one entry after TCRdb re-called the 5' RACE reads with MiXCR. The sample contains about 36,000 distinct CDR3 sequences, less than 7% of which appear only once. The sequencing used whole blood, collected at baseline. These receptor sequences come from an adult who was a healthcare worker with PCR-confirmed SARS-CoV-2 infection or an uninfected control (not recorded which).

This clonotype was recorded many times. The genes are TRBV14 and TRBJ2-3; 7 positions match TRBD2. The CDR3 length is 16 residues. Losses at the gene ends were 2 bases for V and 3 bases for J; bases not matched to a gene: 8. Germline assignment: CDR1 SGHDN and CDR2 FVKESK. In DNA form, the CDR3 reads TGTGCCAGCAGCCAATTCAACCTAGCGGCGACAGATACGCAGTATTTT. Residues: CASSQFNLAATDTQYF.

In regard to this clonotype: A read error is possible here, since a much larger clone lies one base away. V gene TRBV28 combines with J gene TRBJ1-6; D remains unclear. Germline assignment: CDR1 MDHEN and CDR2 SYDVKM. CDR3 length: 13 amino acids. The CDR3 nucleotides are TGTGCCAGCAGGACCACTAATAATTCACCCTTCCACTTT. Encoded protein: CASRTTNNSPFHF.

In regard to this clonotype: This sequence may be a read error, since a much larger clone differs from it by one base. CDR3 amino acids: CASSVARAYF. In DNA, the CDR3 is TGTGCCAGCTCTGTCGCCAGAGCTTACTTT. The rearrangement uses TRBV28 and TRBJ1-1; D unresolved. The germline CDR1 and CDR2 sequences are MDHEN and SYDVKM. The CDR3 contains 10 residues.